The clone carrying this T cell receptor (beta chain) appeared once. Its antigen is currently unknown. This specimen comes from a study of vaccination effects on CD4 cells after COVID-19. Study-level background: Either the mRNA-1273 or the BNT162b2 vaccine was given to participants as two doses. Whole-study findings and limits: In the late period after vaccination, infection- and vaccine-induced clones contracted markedly.

Assay used: immunoSEQ multiplex PCR; TCRdb lists only in-frame clones, some missing. This sample carries around 79,000 clones, 60% to 80% of them seen once, and the ten largest clones take roughly 1.8%. V was pared by 5 bases and J by 7 bases, with 23 bases between. The CDR3 extends over 17 amino acids. Germline-derived CDR1 and CDR2 are SEHNR and FQNEAQ (reference sequence). Before sequencing, viral peptide pools were used by the ViraFEST assay to expand antigen-specific CD4+ T cells. Having been cultured for about 10 days, the cells underwent CD4+ T cell isolation. The input for sequencing was CD4+ T cells from PBMCs cultured with HCoV-229E spike peptides, taken before COVID-19 vaccination. This rearrangement joins TRBV7-9 to TRBJ2-2, with D maybe TRBD1 (5 bases). This TCR came from a human donor who received a COVID-19 vaccine. CDR3 nucleotide sequence: TGTGCCAGCAGCCCGACAGTTTTATCCCACCCCGGCGGGGAGCTGTTTTTT. Protein product: CASSPTVLSHPGGELFF. The variable domain in full, with the rest retrieved from reference TRBV7-9 and TRBJ2-2, is DTGVSQNPRHKITKRGQNVTFRCDPISEHNRLYWYRQTLGQGPEFLTYFQNEAQLEKSRLLSDRFSAERPKGSFSTLEIQRTEQGDSAMYLCASSPTVLSHPGGELFFGEGSRLTVL.